This T cell receptor beta chain comes out of a study of sequential checkpoint blockade in melanoma. Overall study context: Maintenance nivolumab came after either treatment sequence. About 89 pretreatment tumor DNA samples were TCRβ immunosequenced. After nivolumab or ipilimumab alone, some 22 patients had week-13 rebiopsies. Whole-study findings and limits: Pretreatment TIL clonality tracked with response in the nivolumab-first arm.

This clone was counted only a few times. Its antigen remains unidentified. As to treatment: randomized to nivolumab then ipilimumab (arm A) or the reverse (arm B). The table came from immunoSEQ multiplex PCR; TCRdb's copy has only in-frame clones and leaves some out. The table has over 4,000 clones, roughly 22% seen once; the top ten hold 30%. CDR3 size: 15 residues. Trimming cost V 6 bases and J 10 bases, with 22 bases left between them. The germline V gene has CDR1 MNHGY and CDR2 SAAAGT. The starting material was tumor tissue (inferred from file names), obtained from a patient given nivolumab and ipilimumab in sequence. V gene TRBV6-8 combines with J gene TRBJ2-1, with D maybe TRBD1 (6 bases). This clonotype was obtained from a human donor with melanoma. CDR3 loop: CASSPAQWVGTEQFF. The DNA for the CDR3 is TGTGCCAGCAGCCCCGCCCAGTGGGTCGGGACAGAGCAGTTCTTC.